The sequence of this T cell receptor (beta chain) was determined in a study of siplizumab effects on memory and regulatory T cells. In each sample, 80,000 to 100,000 TCR templates were assayed. The method was immunoSEQ multiplex PCR; TCRdb's version includes in-frame clones alone and lacks a portion of them. The sample shows some 100,000 clones, just over 90% of them seen only once. Overall study results and limits: To unstimulated subsets, only a minor fraction of alloreactive clones could be mapped. Naive T cell populations appeared to exhibit greater diversity than memory cells and appeared to be major alloresponse contributors.

The CDR3 contains 14 residues. Germline CDR1 KGHSH, CDR2 LQKENI. V shed 4 bases and J shed 0 bases, with 10 bases lying between them. To note about this clone: Its antigen is not known. This same CDR3 is encoded by further DNA sequences in the sample.

This chain connects TRBV18 to TRBJ2-7; D call uncertain. The receptor comes from a human donor in good health. The sample comprised Tregs sorted from blood. The CDR3: CASSRNIDSYEQYF. CDR3 nucleotides: TGTGCCAGCTCACGGAACATAGACTCCTACGAGCAGTACTTC.